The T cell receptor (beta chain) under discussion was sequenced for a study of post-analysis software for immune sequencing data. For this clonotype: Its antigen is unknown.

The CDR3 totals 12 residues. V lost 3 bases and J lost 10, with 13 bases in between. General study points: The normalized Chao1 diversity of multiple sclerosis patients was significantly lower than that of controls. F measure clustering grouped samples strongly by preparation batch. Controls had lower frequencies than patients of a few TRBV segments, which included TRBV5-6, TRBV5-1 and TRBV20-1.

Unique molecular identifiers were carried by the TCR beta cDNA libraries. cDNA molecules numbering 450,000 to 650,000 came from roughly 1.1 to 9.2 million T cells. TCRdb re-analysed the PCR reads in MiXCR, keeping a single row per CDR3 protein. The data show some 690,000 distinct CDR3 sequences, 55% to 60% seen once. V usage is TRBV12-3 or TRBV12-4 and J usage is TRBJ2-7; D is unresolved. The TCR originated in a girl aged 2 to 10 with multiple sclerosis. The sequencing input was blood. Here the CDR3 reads CASSLWQANQYF. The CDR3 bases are TGTGCCAGCAGTTTGTGGCAGGCCAATCAGTACTTC.